This TCR beta chain was sequenced during a study of T cell repertoires in cytomegalovirus infection. Study outcomes and limitations: CMV-specific TCR beta clonotypes restricted by HLA-C were the ones dominating the ex vivo response. Individuals carrying CMV plus the relevant HLA were identified by cumulative frequency of public TCR beta families.

Via MiXCR, TCRdb re-called the reads, giving one row per CDR3 protein. The table has roughly 500,000 distinct CDR3 sequences, roughly 10% seen once. The CDR3 has 14 amino acids. Trimming took 4 bases from V and 3 from J, leaving 13 bases between them. In germline, CDR1 is DFQATT, CDR2 SNEGSKA (reference sequence). This clonotype was counted ten times or more. Its antigen is as yet unknown. Sequenced sample: PBMCs. The rearrangement uses TRBV20-1 and TRBJ1-5, with TRBD1 as a possible D gene (5 bases). The clonotype originates from a human donor in good health (CMV status not recorded). Some clones in this sample may be carry-over from other donors' samples. The CDR3 here is CSAKNRDYNQPQHF. The CDR3 DNA sequence: TGCAGTGCTAAGAACCGGGACTACAATCAGCCCCAGCATTTT.